The 19 T cell receptor beta chains below come from one sample, sequenced in a study of blood T cell repertoires in COVID-19. The data were produced by immunoSEQ multiplex PCR, yet TCRdb's version contains in-frame clones alone and is incomplete. The table lists about 320,000 clones, around 85% of them singletons, with about 7% in the top ten. The sample comprised peripheral blood. The receptors come from a human donor in a cohort sampled during active COVID-19.

The chain links TRBV5-6 to TRBJ2-5; TRBD1 matches at 11 bases. This CDR3 is 16 amino acids long. Germline CDR1 is SGHDT and CDR2 is YYEEEE. V gave up 7 bases and J gave up 4 bases; unmatched junction bases: 12. The CDR3 DNA sequence: TGTGCCAGCGGATCCGGGACAGGGGGACCGGGAGAGACCCAGTACTTC. This codes for CASGSGTGGPGETQYF.

Notes on this clone: The sample contains more than one DNA sequence encoding this CDR3. The chain uses TRBV6-5 and TRBJ2-7, with 9 bases that match TRBD1. CDR1 is MNHEY and CDR2 is SVGAGI in the germline V gene. V lost 0 bases to trimming and J lost 4 bases; unmatched junction nucleotides: 4. The CDR3 has 15 residues. CDR3 sequence reads: CASSYSTGGAYEQYF. Written as DNA, the CDR3 is TGTGCCAGCAGTTACTCTACAGGGGGCGCATACGAGCAGTACTTC.

V and J are TRBV5-1 and TRBJ1-6; D gene uncertain. V lost 2 bases to trimming and J lost 5 bases, with 8 bases between them. This CDR3 is 14 amino acids long. Germline assignment: CDR1 SGHRS and CDR2 YFSETQ. CDR3 in amino acids: CASSFGENNSPLHF. DNA for the CDR3: TGCGCCAGCAGCTTCGGAGAGAATAATTCACCCCTCCACTTT.

The chain combines TRBV6-4 with TRBJ2-2; D perhaps matches TRBD2 (5 bases). Per germline, CDR1 MRHNA and CDR2 SNTAGT. Trimming stripped 10 bases from V and 3 bases from J, with 18 bases between. This CDR3 spans 15 amino acids. In DNA form, the CDR3 reads TGTGCCACCAAGCCTGAGGACTCTTACACCGGGGAGCTGTTTTTT. This encodes CATKPEDSYTGELFF.

The chain is built from TRBV7-2 and TRBJ2-7, with TRBD2 as a possible D gene (5 bases). From germline, CDR1 is SGHTA and CDR2 FQGNSA. V lost 7 bases and J 3 bases, leaving 13 bases between the germline ends. This CDR3 has 13 amino acids. In DNA form, the CDR3 reads TGTGCCAGCAAACGCAGTGACTACTACGAGCAGTACTTC. The encoded protein is CASKRSDYYEQYF.

V is TRBV9 and J is TRBJ2-7, with 7 bases fitting TRBD1. This CDR3 spans 15 amino acids. Germline-derived CDR1 and CDR2 are SGDLS and YYNGEE. V lost 0 bases, J lost 0 bases, and 3 bases stayed unmatched. This CDR3 reads CASSVGDRTSYEQYF. The CDR3 region has the DNA TGTGCCAGCAGCGTAGGGGACAGAACCTCCTACGAGCAGTACTTC.

The chain's CDR3 is CASSSDFTDTQYF. CDR3 coding DNA: TGTGCCAGCAGCTCCGACTTCACAGATACGCAGTATTTT. V and J are TRBV5-4 and TRBJ2-3, with D unresolved. Trimming removed 3 bases at V and 2 bases at J, with 7 bases between. This CDR3 is 13 amino acids long. Germline V CDR1 and CDR2: SGHNT, YYREEE (reference sequence).

This chain uses TRBV9 with TRBJ2-1, with 8 bases matching TRBD2. This CDR3 is 14 amino acids long. The J segment lost 6 bases and the V segment lost 0 bases, leaving 2 bases of the junction unmatched. CDR1 is SGDLS, CDR2 YYNGEE, per germline. CDR3 in amino acids: CASSVDTSGNEQFF. The CDR3, as DNA: TGTGCCAGCAGCGTAGACACTAGCGGCAATGAGCAGTTCTTC.

J is TRBJ2-7 and V is TRBV5-5; D gene ambiguous. From germline, CDR1 is SGHKS and CDR2 YYEKEE (reference sequence). V lost 2 bases, J lost 5 bases, and 5 bases lay in between. The CDR3 sequence is 11 residues long. The CDR3 loop is CASSLLNEQYF. The CDR3 DNA is TGTGCCAGCAGCTTACTCAACGAGCAGTACTTC.

This sequence joins TRBV7-8 and TRBJ1-2; D perhaps matches TRBD1 (5 bases). The CDR3 contains 17 residues. Trimming removed 4 bases from V and 2 bases from J, with 20 bases in between. Germline CDR1 reads SGHVS; CDR2 reads FQNEAQ. CDR3 coding DNA: TGTGCCAGCAGCTCAGCGGGGCAGCCTACCACCAACTATGGCTACACCTTC. Residues: CASSSAGQPTTNYGYTF.

The chain employs TRBV18 and TRBJ1-6, with a tentative D call TRBD1 (5 bases). There are 15 residues in the CDR3. In germline, CDR1 is KGHSH, CDR2 LQKENI. V lost 3 bases to trimming and J lost 3 bases, with 9 bases between them. The DNA of the CDR3 is TGTGCCAGCTCACCCCGGGACTTCTATAATTCACCCCTCCACTTT. It yields the protein CASSPRDFYNSPLHF.

V gene TRBV7-6 combines with J gene TRBJ1-5, with D tentatively TRBD1 (6 bases). The V gene's germline CDR1 is SGHVS and CDR2 FNYEAQ. Trimming took 5 bases from V and 6 from J, leaving 14 bases between them. This CDR3 is built from 14 residues. DNA of the CDR3: TGTGCCAGCAGCATGCAGGGGCTTCGTCAGCCCCAGCATTTT. As protein: CASSMQGLRQPQHF. Variable domain in full (rest from reference TRBV7-6 and TRBJ1-5): GAGVSQSPRYKVTKRGQDVALRCDPISGHVSLYWYRQALGQGPEFLTYFNYEAQQDKSGLPNDRFSAERPEGSISTLTIQRTEQRDSAMYRCASSMQGLRQPQHFGDGTRLSIL.

This clone was observed a single time. The gene calls are TRBV5-1 and TRBJ2-7; TRBD2 agrees at 10 bases. With V trimmed by 0 bases and J by 3 bases, 3 bases remained unmatched. Germline-derived CDR1 and CDR2 are SGHRS and YFSETQ. The CDR3 runs to 15 residues. CDR3 residues: CASSLAASGGYEQYF. The CDR3 nucleotides are TGCGCCAGCAGCTTGGCTGCTAGCGGGGGCTACGAGCAGTACTTC.

This rearrangement joins TRBV27 to TRBJ2-7; 9 bases match TRBD1. CDR3 size: 14 residues. Trimming at V came to 6 bases and at J to 6 bases, leaving 9 bases not matched to a gene. Germline CDR1 MNHEY, CDR2 SMNVEV (reference sequence). Written as DNA, the CDR3 is TGTGCCAGCAGACCGGGACAGGGATTCCCCGAGCAGTACTTC. It translates to CASRPGQGFPEQYF.

J is TRBJ1-2 and V is TRBV27; weak D call: TRBD1 (6 bases). Germline CDR1 reads MNHEY; CDR2 reads SMNVEV (reference sequence). Trimming removed 5 bases from V and 7 bases from J, with 11 bases in between. The CDR3 extends over 12 amino acids. CDR3 sequence reads: CASSKQGFGYTF. The CDR3 DNA follows: TGTGCCAGCAGTAAACAGGGTTTTGGCTACACCTTC.

The chain recombines TRBV2 with TRBJ2-1; D is unresolved. V lost 6 bases, J lost 2 bases, and 17 bases lay in between. Germline V gene data show CDR1 as SNHLY and CDR2 as FYNNEI. This CDR3 comprises 16 residues. CDR3 amino acids: CASSEVGPLAYNEQFF. DNA of the CDR3: TGTGCCAGCAGCGAGGTGGGTCCATTAGCCTACAATGAGCAGTTCTTC.

The chain links TRBV9 to TRBJ2-2; D unclear. CDR1 SGDLS and CDR2 YYNGEE come from the germline V gene. V gave up 2 bases and J gave up 2 bases, with 16 bases separating them. The CDR3 has 17 residues. The CDR3 coding sequence is TGTGCCAGCAGCGTCCACTTTCCTCCTACTAACACCGGGGAGCTGTTTTTT. It yields the protein CASSVHFPPTNTGELFF.

The chain is built from TRBV19 and TRBJ2-3, with D perhaps TRBD1 (6 bases). The length of the CDR3 is 14 residues. Germline values: CDR1 LNHDA, CDR2 SQIVND (reference sequence). The V end was cut by 3 bases, the J end by 7 bases, with 14 bases between. This chain's CDR3 is CASSMNRVGNTQYF. In nucleotides, the CDR3 is TGTGCCAGTAGTATGAACAGGGTAGGAAATACGCAGTATTTT.

The rearrangement uses TRBV12-3 or TRBV12-4 and TRBJ1-5; no definite D call. V was clipped by 6 bases and J by 0 bases, with 6 bases between them. The CDR3 is made up of 13 amino acids. The CDR3 nucleotides read TGTGCCAGCAGACGAGATAGCAATCAGCCCCAGCATTTT. This translates into CASRRDSNQPQHF.